These 27 T cell receptor beta chains were sequenced from one sample in a study of shared clonotypes between healthy human individuals. Selected positively for CCR7 and CD45RO-negative, naive CD8 cells excluded terminally differentiated effector memory CD45RA+ cells. Profiling relied on immunoSEQ multiplex PCR, and the TCRdb table lists in-frame clones only, not all of them. This table holds millions of clones, about 92% found once. Source material: naive CD8+ T cells from PBMCs. The source of these receptors is a man aged 18 to 29 in good health. Some clones in this sample may be carry-over from other donors' samples.

As concerns this clone: Within the sample, other DNA sequences also encode this same CDR3. J is TRBJ2-1 and V is TRBV27, with D possibly TRBD2 on 6 matching bases. Trimming shortened V by 0 bases and J by 0 bases, and 6 bases separated the two germline ends. Germline CDR1 MNHEY, CDR2 SMNVEV (reference sequence). CDR3 size: 15 residues. In DNA, the CDR3 is TGTGCCAGCAGTTTATCGGGGGGCTCCTACAATGAGCAGTTCTTC. Encoded protein: CASSLSGGSYNEQFF.

The genes are TRBV9 and TRBJ1-4; D not certain. This CDR3 has 13 amino acids. The V gene lost 0 bases and the J gene lost 7 bases, with 7 bases spanning the gap. Looked up from germline, CDR1 is SGDLS and CDR2 is YYNGEE. For the CDR3, the DNA is TGTGCCAGCAGCGTAGCCCCCGGTGAAAAACTGTTTTTT. Its protein product is CASSVAPGEKLFF.

The rearrangement uses TRBV7-8 and TRBJ2-1; no definite D call. CDR1 is SGHVS, CDR2 FQNEAQ, per germline. V shed 5 bases and J shed 8 bases, with 16 bases lying between them. The CDR3 is 14 residues long. CDR3 sequence (DNA): TGTGCCAGCAGCCCCCGTGGTCACCGGGATGAGCAGTTCTTC. Protein sequence: CASSPRGHRDEQFF.

Only one count was recorded for this clone. J is TRBJ1-1 and V is TRBV4-3; no definite D call. CDR1 and CDR2 from the germline V gene are LGHNA and YSLEER. The ends were cut back, 0 bases at V and 5 bases at J, with 10 bases in the middle. This CDR3 comprises 14 residues. The DNA for the CDR3 is TGCGCCAGCAGCCAAGAAGAGGGAAAGACTGAAGCTTTCTTT. Its protein product is CASSQEEGKTEAFF.

The chain recombines TRBV7-3 with TRBJ2-1, with 13 bases identical to TRBD2. After removal of 5 bases from V and 7 bases from J, the junction contained 14 bases not matched to a gene. The CDR3 sequence is 18 residues long. Germline V CDR1 and CDR2: SGHTA, FQGTGA. CDR3 sequence (DNA): TGTGCCAGCAGCCTTGGACTAGCGGGAGCTACAGGGGGGAATGAGCAGTTCTTC. Translating gives CASSLGLAGATGGNEQFF.

V gene TRBV7-9 combines with J gene TRBJ1-2; D is possibly TRBD1 (5 bases). The CDR3 loop spans 17 amino acids. Germline assignment: CDR1 SEHNR and CDR2 FQNEAQ (reference sequence). The V end lost 4 bases, the J end lost 4 bases, and 22 bases lay between the germline ends. CDR3 region: CASSSTGTRSGGYGYTF. The CDR3 DNA is TGTGCCAGCAGCTCCACCGGGACTAGGTCCGGTGGCTATGGCTACACCTTC.

This clone appeared once. The sample has other DNA sequences that encode this CDR3 too. The genes are TRBV9 and TRBJ2-1; 7 positions agree with TRBD1. The V segment lost 4 bases and the J segment 6 bases; nucleotides outside the gene matches: 4. This CDR3 region has 13 residues. In germline, CDR1 is SGDLS, CDR2 YYNGEE. The CDR3 is CASSPTGVNEQFF. The CDR3 coding sequence is TGTGCCAGCAGCCCTACAGGGGTCAATGAGCAGTTCTTC.

This chain connects TRBV28 to TRBJ2-7; 8 bases are shared with TRBD1. The CDR3 covers 14 residues. Germline assignment: CDR1 MDHEN and CDR2 SYDVKM. V shed 11 bases, J shed 6 bases, and the junction held 15 bases outside the gene matches. The CDR3 DNA sequence: TGTGCCGGCCGAGGGGGGACAGGAACCCTCGAGCAGTACTTC. Amino acids: CAGRGGTGTLEQYF.

J is TRBJ1-2 and V is TRBV7-2, with 9 bases matching TRBD1. The CDR3 is 15 residues long. Per the germline V gene, CDR1 is SGHTA and CDR2 is FQGNSA. V dropped 1 base and J dropped 5; count of bases not matched to a gene: 5. The CDR3 loop reads CASSLVLDRGYGYTF. CDR3 DNA: TGTGCCAGCAGCTTAGTGCTTGACAGGGGGTATGGCTACACCTTC.

The chain uses TRBV9 and TRBJ1-1; TRBD1 matches at 9 bases. V dropped 4 bases and J dropped 1; count of bases not matched to a gene: 5. Germline V gene lookup returns CDR1 SGDLS and CDR2 YYNGEE. The CDR3 loop spans 15 amino acids. CDR3 DNA: TGTGCCAGCAGCTACTTACAGGGGGCGAACACTGAAGCTTTCTTT. Its protein product is CASSYLQGANTEAFF.

The V gene is TRBV18, the J gene TRBJ2-3, with D possibly TRBD2 on 5 matching bases. The CDR3 has 14 residues. Trimming took 4 bases from V and 2 from J, leaving 10 bases between them. Germline lookup yields CDR1 KGHSH and CDR2 LQKENI. This CDR3 is CASSREGHTDTQYF. The CDR3 DNA is TGTGCCAGCTCACGAGAGGGTCACACAGATACGCAGTATTTT.

Comments on this clone: The same CDR3 arises from other DNA sequences in this sample as well. V is TRBV5-6 and J is TRBJ1-5; a weak D match, TRBD1 (5 bases). The CDR3 totals 14 residues. V shed 0 bases and J shed 6 bases, with 10 bases lying between them. Looked up from germline, CDR1 is SGHDT and CDR2 is YYEEEE. The CDR3 DNA is TGTGCCAGCAGCTTGGTGGGGGGGGGTCAGCCCCAGCATTTT. Translation: CASSLVGGGQPQHF.

As for this clone: In the same sample, other DNA sequences code for this CDR3. This chain connects TRBV28 to TRBJ1-5; D may be TRBD1 (6 bases). Deletions cut 2 bases from V and 2 bases from J, with 7 bases between. The CDR3 spans 14 residues. The V gene's germline CDR1 is MDHEN and CDR2 SYDVKM. CDR3 residues: CASSLRGGNQPQHF. The DNA for the CDR3 is TGTGCCAGCAGTTTAAGGGGGGGCAATCAGCCCCAGCATTTT.

V usage is TRBV28 and J usage is TRBJ1-5; 12 bases line up with TRBD1. J lost 1 base, V lost 4 bases, and 8 bases had no gene match. The CDR3 contains 18 residues. CDR1 and CDR2 (germline): MDHEN, SYDVKM. CDR3 in amino acids: CASSYFRDRGLSNQPQHF. The CDR3 DNA reads TGTGCCAGCAGTTACTTCCGGGACAGGGGGCTAAGCAATCAGCCCCAGCATTTT.

This clone was recorded once. The J gene is TRBJ2-1, the V gene TRBV7-9; possible D gene TRBD1, 6 bases. The CDR3 is 15 amino acids. Trimming removed 2 bases from V and 6 bases from J, with 14 bases in between. Germline CDR1 is SEHNR and CDR2 is FQNEAQ (reference sequence). Here the CDR3 DNA reads TGTGCCAGCAGCTTAATCAGGGGTGAGGTCAATGAGCAGTTCTTC. Residues: CASSLIRGEVNEQFF.

CDR3 residues: CASTGWAGELFF. DNA of the CDR3: TGTGCCAGCACCGGGTGGGCCGGGGAGCTGTTTTTT. This chain uses TRBV27 with TRBJ2-2; D gene ambiguous. CDR1 and CDR2 (germline): MNHEY, SMNVEV (reference sequence). The germline V and J ends were trimmed by 7 bases and 6 bases, with 9 bases remaining between them. The CDR3 runs to 12 residues.

The rearrangement joins TRBV23-1 to TRBJ2-7; 10 positions agree with TRBD2. TRBV23-1 is designated an ORF whose function remains uncertain. The V and J ends lost 1 base and 3 bases, in that order; junction bases with no gene match: 9. CDR3 length: 17 residues. The CDR3 loop reads CASSQYWGEREGYEQYF. CDR3 nucleotides: TGCGCCAGCAGTCAATATTGGGGCGAGCGGGAGGGCTACGAGCAGTACTTC.

This rearrangement joins TRBV7-9 to TRBJ1-5; 10 bases agree with TRBD1. V trimming: 5 bases; J trimming: 5 bases; junction bases outside the gene matches: 0. This CDR3 is 13 amino acids long. Germline V lookup: CDR1 SEHNR, CDR2 FQNEAQ (reference sequence). The CDR3 here is CASSGQGDQPQHF. In nucleotides, the CDR3 is TGTGCCAGCAGCGGACAGGGGGATCAGCCCCAGCATTTT.

This chain links TRBV7-9 with TRBJ2-1, with 11 bases that match TRBD2. The V gene end was trimmed by 8 bases and the J gene end by 8 bases; junction bases not matched to a gene: 14. The V gene's germline CDR1 is SEHNR and CDR2 FQNEAQ (reference sequence). This CDR3 contains 16 residues. CDR3 sequence: CASSTLLAGDKDEQFF. The CDR3 nucleotides read TGTGCCAGCTCTACTCTACTAGCGGGAGATAAGGATGAGCAGTTCTTC. Full variable domain (missing parts from reference TRBV7-9 and TRBJ2-1): DTGVSQNPRHKITKRGQNVTFRCDPISEHNRLYWYRQTLGQGPEFLTYFQNEAQLEKSRLLSDRFSAERPKGSFSTLEIQRTEQGDSAMYLCASSTLLAGDKDEQFFGPGTRLTVL.

The chain carries TRBV2 and TRBJ2-7; the match to TRBD2 covers 9 bases. Germline loops: CDR1 SNHLY, CDR2 FYNNEI. The CDR3 is made up of 20 amino acids. J lost 4 bases, V lost 10 bases, and 29 bases had no gene match. The CDR3 DNA follows: TGTGCCACAGGACTCATAGCGGGAGTTTCCGCGGGGGCCAGTATATACGAGCAGTACTTC. This translates into CATGLIAGVSAGASIYEQYF.

The chain has TRBV6-1 and TRBJ2-4; 9 bases map to TRBD2. V lost 2 bases to trimming and J lost 7 bases; unmatched junction nucleotides: 6. The CDR3 spans 15 residues. In germline, CDR1 is MNHNS, CDR2 SASEGT. The CDR3 loop is CASSERAAGGNIQYF. The CDR3 nucleotides read TGTGCCAGCAGTGAAAGGGCGGCGGGGGGGAACATTCAGTACTTC.

This sequence joins TRBV13 and TRBJ1-1; D ambiguous. V lost 5 bases to trimming and J lost 3 bases, with 16 bases between them. Germline CDR1 and CDR2: PRHDT and FYEKMQ (reference sequence). The CDR3 has 15 amino acids. The CDR3 DNA is TGTGCCAGCAGCGCCTCCGGTGAGAGGCACACTGAAGCTTTCTTT. Its protein is CASSASGERHTEAFF. Filled out from reference TRBV13 and TRBJ1-1, the complete variable domain reads AAGVIQSPRHLIKEKRETATLKCYPIPRHDTVYWYQQGPGQDPQFLISFYEKMQSDKGSIPDRFSAQQFSDYHSELNMSSLELGDSALYFCASSASGERHTEAFFGQGTRLTVV.

The chain has TRBV7-9 and TRBJ2-1, with D uncertain. The CDR3 loop spans 11 amino acids. Trimming took 5 bases from V and 9 from J, leaving 8 bases between them. CDR1 is SEHNR, CDR2 FQNEAQ, per germline (reference sequence). The CDR3 reads CASSATTEQFF. CDR3 nucleotide sequence: TGTGCCAGCAGCGCAACCACTGAGCAGTTCTTC.

V is TRBV30 and J is TRBJ1-6, with 8 bases that match TRBD1. Germline V CDR1 and CDR2: GTSNPN, SVGIG (reference sequence). This CDR3 contains 17 residues. V dropped 1 base and J dropped 8; count of bases not matched to a gene: 13. The CDR3, as DNA: TGTGCCTGGAGTGCTTTTTTCTCAGGGGGACAGGATTCACCCCTCCACTTT. Its protein product is CAWSAFFSGGQDSPLHF.

With regard to this clone: The same CDR3 can be traced to other DNA sequences in this sample. This chain joins TRBV27 and TRBJ2-2; D unclear. The CDR3 extends over 12 amino acids. V shed 3 bases and J shed 3 bases, with 2 bases lying between them. CDR1 and CDR2 from the germline V gene are MNHEY and SMNVEV (reference sequence). The CDR3 loop reads CASSLDTGELFF. DNA for the CDR3: TGTGCCAGCAGTTTGGACACCGGGGAGCTGTTTTTT.

The chain combines TRBV5-6 with TRBJ1-2, with a tentative D call TRBD1 (6 bases). V lost 6 bases, J lost 3 bases, and 18 bases lay in between. This CDR3 contains 15 residues. CDR1 is SGHDT and CDR2 is YYEEEE in the germline V gene. The CDR3 region is CASTPGQAVHYGYTF. The CDR3 region has the DNA TGTGCCAGCACACCGGGACAAGCAGTTCACTATGGCTACACCTTC.

The chain is built from TRBV28 and TRBJ2-1; D is unclear. The CDR3 contains 13 residues. CDR1 and CDR2 from the germline V gene are MDHEN and SYDVKM. Trimming took off 1 base at V and 5 bases at J, with 6 bases between the two ends. DNA for the CDR3: TGTGCCAGCAGTTTATCCAGTAACAATGAGCAGTTCTTC. Translation gives CASSLSSNNEQFF. The full variable domain, rest sourced from reference TRBV28 and TRBJ2-1, is DVKVTQSSRYLVKRTGEKVFLECVQDMDHENMFWYRQDPGLGLRLIYFSYDVKMKEKGDIPEGYSVSREKKERFSLILESASTNQTSMYLCASSLSSNNEQFFGPGTRLTVL.